This TCR beta chain originates from a study of graft-versus-host responses after intestinal transplantation. The overall study: Recipients were given multivisceral, liver-intestinal, or isolated intestinal transplants.

The protocol was immunoSEQ multiplex PCR, while the TCRdb copy is restricted to in-frame clones and leaves out a portion. This repertoire shows about 15,000 clones, 67% found once; its top ten account for 7% to 9%. General study findings and limits: Within the allografts of patients who had graft-donor T cell macrochimerism, graft-versus-host to host-versus-graft clonal ratios were high. Among recipient marrow samples, GvH clones were found; some appeared first in ileum or blood.

In regard to this clone: Its specificity is not known.

Intraepithelial and lamina propria lymphocytes were isolated from graft specimens. CDR1 and CDR2 from the germline V gene are LNHDA and SQIVND (reference sequence). Trimming left V 11 bases short and J 0 bases short, with 14 bases between. The CDR3 length is 14 residues. The material was ileum tissue, obtained roughly 720 days after intestinal transplantation. The sequence came from a human patient who received an intestinal transplant, so some T cells may come from the graft donor. This chain connects TRBV19 to TRBJ1-5, with D unclear. The CDR3 nucleotides are TGTGCCTCATCCCTGGCAAATAGCAATCAGCCCCAGCATTTT. It is translated as CASSLANSNQPQHF.